This T cell receptor (beta chain) originates from a study of Ad26.COV2.S vaccination and SARS-CoV-2 variants. General study results and limits: Vaccine recipients posted higher spike-specific TCR breadth than their placebo counterparts. Researchers cautioned that TCR breadth and depth analyses may have underestimated total T cell responses. Post-vaccination breadth of spike-specific CD8+ and CD4+ T cell responses was reportedly substantial.

Sequencing used immunoSEQ multiplex PCR; TCRdb keeps in-frame clones, though not all of them. Of around 100,000 clones listed, roughly 84% are singletons. Comment on this clone: Its antigen remains unidentified.

The TCR was taken from a human donor who had recovered from COVID-19. The specimen comprised peripheral blood, sampled after recovery from COVID-19.

In DNA, the CDR3 is TGTGCCAGCAGTTTACAGAGCTCCTACAATGAGCAGTTCTTC. Protein: CASSLQSSYNEQFF. V usage is TRBV28 and J usage is TRBJ2-1, with D unresolved. The CDR3 contains 14 residues. V was trimmed by 2 bases and J by 0 bases, leaving 5 bases between them. CDR1 and CDR2 from the germline V gene are MDHEN and SYDVKM.